The rows below give T cell receptor beta chains drawn from one sample of a study of T cell repertoires in cytomegalovirus infection. MiXCR, run by TCRdb on the reads, gives a single entry per CDR3 protein. Altogether 400,000 to 550,000 distinct CDR3 sequences are present, approximately 10% being singletons, with the ten largest covering roughly 10%. The sequenced sample consisted of PBMCs. All receptors derive from a human donor in good health (CMV status not recorded). Some clones in this sample may be carry-over from other donors' samples. The CDR3 runs from the conserved cysteine through the conserved F or W. D genes are given only for firm matches. A clone size is listed for some rows: how often the clone was seen (once, few, many), or a class if it is expanded.

J gene: TRBJ1-5; V gene: TRBV27; CDR3 length: 15; D gene: NA; clone size: NA; CDR3 protein: CASSSTNGRNQPQHF; CDR3 DNA: TGTGCCAGCAGTTCGACGAACGGGCGCAATCAGCCCCAGCATTTT
J gene: TRBJ2-2; V gene: TRBV6-6; CDR3 length: 15; D gene: TRBD2; clone size: many; CDR3 protein: CASGKGLAVAGELFF; CDR3 DNA: TGTGCCAGCGGCAAGGGACTAGCAGTGGCCGGGGAGCTGTTTTTT
J gene: TRBJ2-6; V gene: TRBV7-8; CDR3 length: 17; D gene: NA; clone size: many; CDR3 protein: CASSLGALTSGANVLTF; CDR3 DNA: TGTGCCAGCAGCCTAGGGGCTCTGACCTCTGGGGCCAACGTCCTGACTTTC
J gene: TRBJ1-2; V gene: TRBV20-1; CDR3 length: 13; D gene: TRBD1; clone size: many; CDR3 protein: CSASRTGVGGYTF; CDR3 DNA: TGCAGTGCTAGTCGGACAGGGGTGGGGGGCTACACCTTC
J gene: TRBJ2-3; V gene: TRBV29-1; CDR3 length: 15; D gene: TRBD2; clone size: NA; CDR3 protein: CSVEDKGEGSDTQYF; CDR3 DNA: TGCAGCGTTGAAGATAAAGGGGAGGGGTCAGATACGCAGTATTTT
J gene: TRBJ1-2; V gene: TRBV12-5; CDR3 length: 13; D gene: NA; clone size: few; CDR3 protein: CASEGGRPHGYTF; CDR3 DNA: TGTGCTAGTGAAGGCGGCCGCCCCCATGGCTACACCTTC
J gene: TRBJ2-5; V gene: TRBV2; CDR3 length: 10; D gene: NA; clone size: many; CDR3 protein: CASGEETQYF; CDR3 DNA: TGTGCCAGCGGGGAGGAGACCCAGTACTTC
J gene: TRBJ2-3; V gene: TRBV5-1; CDR3 length: 13; D gene: NA; clone size: NA; CDR3 protein: CASSRGQPDTQYF; CDR3 DNA: TGCGCCAGCAGCAGGGGACAACCAGATACGCAGTATTTT
J gene: TRBJ2-4; V gene: TRBV27; CDR3 length: 13; D gene: NA; clone size: NA; CDR3 protein: CASSLSWRNIQYF; CDR3 DNA: TGTGCCAGCAGTTTATCTTGGAGGAACATTCAGTACTTC
J gene: TRBJ1-2; V gene: TRBV20-1; CDR3 length: 14; D gene: TRBD1; clone size: NA; CDR3 protein: CSARDQDRRYGYTF; CDR3 DNA: TGCAGTGCTAGAGATCAGGACAGGCGGTATGGCTACACCTTC
J gene: TRBJ2-5; V gene: TRBV7-9; CDR3 length: 15; D gene: TRBD2; clone size: NA; CDR3 protein: CASSLETSVQETQYF; CDR3 DNA: TGTGCCAGCAGCTTAGAGACTAGCGTACAAGAGACCCAGTACTTC
J gene: TRBJ2-1; V gene: TRBV14; CDR3 length: 13; D gene: NA; clone size: NA; CDR3 protein: CASRGPPYNEQFF; CDR3 DNA: TGTGCCAGCAGAGGGCCCCCCTACAATGAGCAGTTCTTC
J gene: TRBJ1-2; V gene: TRBV4-1; CDR3 length: 15; D gene: TRBD1; clone size: NA; CDR3 protein: CASSRGTEANYGYTF; CDR3 DNA: TGCGCCAGCAGCCGAGGGACAGAAGCTAACTATGGCTACACCTTC
J gene: TRBJ1-2; V gene: TRBV7-3; CDR3 length: 15; D gene: NA; clone size: NA; CDR3 protein: CASSPAPGENYGYTF; CDR3 DNA: TGTGCCAGCAGCCCAGCACCAGGGGAAAACTATGGCTACACCTTC
J gene: TRBJ2-7; V gene: TRBV7-8; CDR3 length: 15; D gene: NA; clone size: many; CDR3 protein: CASSFRTGPPGEQYF; CDR3 DNA: TGTGCCAGCAGCTTCCGAACAGGGCCGCCCGGCGAGCAGTACTTC
J gene: TRBJ2-3; V gene: TRBV7-9; CDR3 length: 16; D gene: NA; clone size: NA; CDR3 protein: CASSLAGSPSADTQYF; CDR3 DNA: TGTGCCAGCAGCTTAGCGGGGTCCCCCTCAGCAGATACGCAGTATTTT
J gene: TRBJ2-6; V gene: TRBV19; CDR3 length: 15; D gene: NA; clone size: many; CDR3 protein: CASSRAHSGANVLTF; CDR3 DNA: TGTGCCAGTAGTAGAGCGCACTCTGGGGCCAACGTCCTGACTTTC
J gene: TRBJ2-5; V gene: TRBV30; CDR3 length: 13; D gene: NA; clone size: NA; CDR3 protein: CAWSGSGRETQYF; CDR3 DNA: TGTGCCTGGAGTGGGTCAGGGCGCGAGACCCAGTACTTC